Given below is one TCR beta chain in context. Germline CDR1 KGHSH, CDR2 LQKENI. V gave up 6 bases and J gave up 2 bases; unmatched junction bases: 9. The CDR3 contains 15 residues. These data come from a study of T cell changes during pregnancy in multiple sclerosis. Only in-frame clones appear in the TCRdb table, and some are missing; sequencing was by immunoSEQ multiplex PCR. The sample holds about 43,000 clones, under 95% seen once. The sample consisted of PBMCs (not recorded whether the cells were cultured). This receptor was obtained from a female donor with multiple sclerosis, enrolled in a pregnancy study. This chain uses TRBV18 with TRBJ2-5; 7 bases fit TRBD2. In DNA, the CDR3 is TGTGCCAGCTCCCCCGGGACTATCGATCAAGAGACCCAGTACTTC. Translated: CASSPGTIDQETQYF.